One and the same sample provided the 21 T cell receptor beta chains below, sequenced in a study of blood T cell repertoires in COVID-19. Sequenced by immunoSEQ multiplex PCR; TCRdb stores in-frame clones only, minus some. The table lists 120,000 or so clones, about 80% of them singletons. Sequenced: peripheral blood. These receptors originate from an elderly woman with acute or convalescent COVID-19.

The chain joins TRBV7-2 to TRBJ2-6, with 10 bases lining up with TRBD1. Germline CDR1 is SGHTA and CDR2 is FQGNSA. This CDR3 contains 18 residues. V was clipped by 4 bases and J by 0 bases; unmatched bases: 6. CDR3 nucleotide sequence: TGTGCCAGCAGCTCCGGGACAGGGGTCATCTCTGGGGCCAACGTCCTGACTTTC. This encodes CASSSGTGVISGANVLTF.

The V call is TRBV28, the J call TRBJ2-7, with TRBD2 matching over 9 bases. The CDR3 has 16 amino acids. Germline values: CDR1 MDHEN, CDR2 SYDVKM. V shed 3 bases, J shed 6 bases, and the junction held 12 bases outside the gene matches. The CDR3 here is CASSFFGVAGVVEQYF. CDR3 DNA sequence: TGTGCCAGCAGTTTCTTTGGGGTAGCGGGAGTGGTCGAGCAGTACTTC.

The chain links TRBV28 to TRBJ1-1; no clear D gene. The CDR3 is made up of 13 amino acids. Germline CDR1 MDHEN, CDR2 SYDVKM. The V end was cut by 10 bases, the J end by 1 base, with 13 bases between. The CDR3, as DNA: TGTGCCACGTTCTTCTCGGGGAACACTGAAGCTTTCTTT. Amino acids: CATFFSGNTEAFF.

The CDR3 reads CASSPLGNTIYF. CDR3 nucleotide sequence: TGTGCCAGCTCACCCCTAGGAAACACCATATATTTT. The gene calls are TRBV18 and TRBJ1-3; D ambiguous. The ends were cut back, 3 bases at V and 4 bases at J, with 4 bases in the middle. The CDR3 contains 12 residues. Germline V gene data show CDR1 as KGHSH and CDR2 as LQKENI.

The chain couples TRBV5-1 to TRBJ1-2; D might be TRBD1 (6 bases). The CDR3 contains 14 residues. The V end lost 4 bases, the J end lost 3 bases, and 13 bases lay between the germline ends. Germline CDR1 SGHRS, CDR2 YFSETQ. CDR3 loop: CASSAARGDYGYTF. CDR3 coding DNA: TGCGCCAGCAGCGCCGCCAGGGGAGACTATGGCTACACCTTC.

This clone was seen ten or more times. The rearrangement uses TRBV19 and TRBJ1-1; D perhaps matches TRBD1 (6 bases). V lost 8 bases and J 2 bases, leaving 15 bases between the germline ends. The germline CDR1 and CDR2 sequences are LNHDA and SQIVND (reference sequence). CDR3 size: 14 residues. This CDR3 reads CASGRRGGNTEAFF. In DNA form, the CDR3 reads TGTGCCAGTGGGAGGAGGGGGGGCAACACTGAAGCTTTCTTT.

The chain joins TRBV29-1 to TRBJ1-2; perhaps TRBD1 as D (5 bases). Trimming shortened V by 2 bases and J by 8 bases, and 12 bases separated the two germline ends. Germline assignment: CDR1 SQVTM and CDR2 ANQGSEA. CDR3 length: 12 amino acids. CDR3 coding DNA: TGCAGCGTTGAATTGACAGTCTACGGCTACACCTTC. This codes for CSVELTVYGYTF.

CDR3 in amino acids: CASQFRGHTEAFF. CDR3 coding DNA: TGTGCCAGCCAATTCAGGGGCCACACTGAAGCTTTCTTT. This chain joins TRBV6-5 and TRBJ1-1; maybe TRBD1 (6 bases). Trimming removed 8 bases at V and 3 bases at J, with 13 bases between. The CDR3 extends over 13 amino acids. Germline V gives CDR1 MNHEY, CDR2 SVGAGI.

The rearrangement links TRBV19 to TRBJ1-2; 7 bases align to TRBD1. The CDR3 has 18 amino acids. CDR1 is LNHDA, CDR2 SQIVND, per germline (reference sequence). Losses at the gene ends were 1 base for V and 3 bases for J; bases not matched to a gene: 14. The chain's CDR3 is CASSIGGGLTALYYGYTF. The CDR3 DNA is TGTGCCAGTAGTATAGGAGGGGGCCTTACAGCCCTATACTATGGCTACACCTTC. Based on the CDR3 plus reference TRBV19 and TRBJ1-2, the full variable domain is DGGITQSPKYLFRKEGQNVTLSCEQNLNHDAMYWYRQDPGQGLRLIYYSQIVNDFQKGDIAEGYSVSREKKESFPLTVTSAQKNPTAFYLCASSIGGGLTALYYGYTFGSGTRLTVV.

This clone appeared once. The gene calls are TRBV7-9 and TRBJ1-4; D is ambiguous. The V and J ends lost 0 bases and 8 bases respectively, with 22 bases between them. Germline CDR1 SEHNR, CDR2 FQNEAQ (reference sequence). The CDR3 loop spans 18 amino acids. CDR3 sequence reads: CASSLARGGLLDPEKLFF. The CDR3 DNA reads TGTGCCAGCAGCTTAGCACGGGGAGGGCTTCTGGATCCGGAAAAACTGTTTTTT. Complete variable domain (other parts from reference TRBV7-9 and TRBJ1-4): DTGVSQNPRHKITKRGQNVTFRCDPISEHNRLYWYRQTLGQGPEFLTYFQNEAQLEKSRLLSDRFSAERPKGSFSTLEIQRTEQGDSAMYLCASSLARGGLLDPEKLFFGSGTQLSVL.

In this sample, this clone turned up a few times. This CDR3 is CASSQAVSGNRVGETQYF. The CDR3 DNA sequence: TGTGCCAGCAGCCAAGCCGTATCCGGGAACAGGGTCGGAGAGACCCAGTACTTC. The chain combines TRBV3-1 (or the pseudogene TRBV3-2) with TRBJ2-5, with D perhaps matching TRBD1 (6 bases). Germline CDR1 and CDR2: LGHDT and YNNKEL (reference sequence). Trimming removed 1 base from V and 4 bases from J, with 22 bases in between. The CDR3 totals 18 residues.

The V call is TRBV18, the J call TRBJ1-1; tentative D call: TRBD1 (6 bases). The germline V gene has CDR1 KGHSH and CDR2 LQKENI. Trimming removed 6 bases from V and 3 bases from J, with 17 bases in between. This CDR3 has 15 residues. For the CDR3, the DNA is TGTGCCAGCTCGTCGAACAGGGAGTGGTACACTGAAGCTTTCTTT. Translation: CASSSNREWYTEAFF.

The rearrangement joins TRBV5-1 to TRBJ1-2; 7 bases are shared with TRBD1. The CDR3 runs 15 residues. With 0 bases clipped from V and 4 bases from J, the junction kept 6 bases outside the gene matches. CDR1 is SGHRS, CDR2 YFSETQ, per germline. CDR3 amino acids: CASSLGQGEGYGYTF. Written as DNA, the CDR3 is TGCGCCAGCAGCTTGGGGCAGGGGGAAGGCTATGGCTACACCTTC.

The chain uses TRBV6-5 and TRBJ1-3; 7 positions match TRBD1. The CDR3 runs 15 residues. CDR1 and CDR2 from the germline V gene are MNHEY and SVGAGI. V lost 2 bases to trimming and J lost 4 bases; unmatched junction nucleotides: 5. Here the CDR3 reads CASSYGRTGGNTIYF. The CDR3 DNA sequence: TGTGCCAGCAGTTACGGGAGGACAGGCGGAAACACCATATATTTT.

The chain joins TRBV7-2 to TRBJ1-5, with TRBD1 matching 9 bases. This CDR3 spans 16 amino acids. CDR1 SGHTA and CDR2 FQGNSA come from the germline V gene. Germline trimming cut 2 bases from V and 4 bases from J; bases unmatched to any gene: 6. CDR3 in amino acids: CASSLMSGTGNQPQHF. In DNA form, the CDR3 reads TGTGCCAGCAGCTTAATGAGCGGGACAGGGAATCAGCCCCAGCATTTT.

The chain uses TRBV11-2 and TRBJ2-4; no definite D call. This CDR3 region has 14 residues. The germline V and J ends were trimmed by 0 bases and 0 bases, with 3 bases remaining between them. Germline values: CDR1 SGHAT, CDR2 FQNNGV. CDR3 amino acids: CASSLDLAKNIQYF. As DNA, the CDR3 is TGTGCCAGCAGCTTAGACCTAGCCAAAAACATTCAGTACTTC.

The chain combines TRBV2 with TRBJ1-1; no reliable D call. V was cut by 7 bases and J by 1 base, with 10 bases left in between. The CDR3 is 13 amino acids. Germline CDR1 is SNHLY and CDR2 is FYNNEI. The CDR3 spells CASNAGANTEAFF. CDR3 DNA sequence: TGTGCCAGCAATGCGGGCGCGAACACTGAAGCTTTCTTT.

The CDR3 nucleotides read TGTGCCAGCAGCCTGACAGGGGCTGGGGCCAACGTCCTGACTTTC. It translates to CASSLTGAGANVLTF. This chain connects TRBV5-4 to TRBJ2-6; 8 bases align to TRBD1. Unmatched junction bases numbered 2, after V lost 4 bases and J lost 2 bases. CDR1 and CDR2 from the germline V gene are SGHNT and YYREEE (reference sequence). This CDR3 has 15 amino acids.

The chain is built from TRBV11-2 and TRBJ1-1, with TRBD1 matching over 9 bases. Germline V CDR1 and CDR2: SGHAT, FQNNGV. Unmatched junction bases numbered 13, after V lost 2 bases and J lost 3 bases. CDR3 length equals 18 residues. CDR3 residues: CASSLYRGQVVRDTEAFF. As DNA, the CDR3 is TGTGCCAGCAGCTTATACAGGGGGCAGGTCGTGCGGGACACTGAAGCTTTCTTT.

The chain employs TRBV6-5 and TRBJ2-3; D may be TRBD2 (5 bases). CDR3 length equals 12 residues. Germline V gives CDR1 MNHEY, CDR2 SVGAGI. The germline V and J ends were trimmed by 7 bases and 3 bases, with 8 bases remaining between them. As DNA, the CDR3 is TGTGCCAGCACGAGGGCGACAGATACGCAGTATTTT. It encodes CASTRATDTQYF.

This sequence joins TRBV5-1 and TRBJ2-1; D possibly corresponds to TRBD1 (6 bases). The CDR3 has 16 residues. The V gene lost 0 bases and the J gene lost 6 bases, with 16 bases spanning the gap. The germline V gene encodes CDR1 SGHRS and CDR2 YFSETQ. CDR3 in DNA: TGCGCCAGCAGCTTGGAGGGCAGGGGTTTTATCAATGAGCAGTTCTTC. Its translation: CASSLEGRGFINEQFF.